This T cell receptor (beta chain) appears in the sequencing data of a study of blood T cell repertoires in COVID-19 (TCRdb year 2020). Regarding the research as a whole: Samples covering the acute and convalescent phases of COVID-19 were provided by collaborators in the United States, Italy and Spain. The prospective study material was composed of cDNA or gDNA derived from T cells, B-cell-depleted T cells, or PBMCs. The dataset comprised deeply sampled blood TCRbeta repertoires from subjects exposed to, actively infected with, or recovered from COVID-19. A freely available public database, intended as a resource for researchers studying the immune response to SARS-CoV-2, is where the repertoires were released. Samples came from the ongoing ImmuneRACE study (first 160 participants) plus 1,254 subjects from 6 global collaborators. Nearly every sample came with metadata listing a de-identified subject ID, COVID-19 status, age in years and sex. Where available, HLA class I and class II types were taken from metadata supplied by the sample provider and were not determined by assay-based typing. Overall study outcomes, separate from this receptor: Clinical and demographic metadata were provided uncurated, with the amount varying by source and participant.

CDR1 and CDR2 are read off the germline V gene as KGHSH and LQKENI. Including the terminal cysteine and phenylalanine, the CDR3 comprises 15 residues. Of the read, only the CDR3 DNA is kept; its 45 bases are in frame from base 1. V and J lose 2 bases and 7 bases, and a span of 15 bases separates them. One collaborating source in Seattle enrolled patients while the patients were actively infected and followed the patients over time throughout the course of disease. Collaborating institutions collected whole blood in K2EDTA tubes following their own protocols. For TCRbeta analysis, collaborators shipped samples as frozen whole blood, isolated PBMCs, or DNA extracted from either of those sample types. TCRbeta CDR3 regions were amplified from genomic DNA using the immunoSEQ Assay, a bias-controlled multiplex PCR. In the paper's pipeline: The number of nucleated cells in each sample was estimated by amplification of reference gene primers within the assay. Sequence reads were collapsed and filtered to measure the absolute abundance of every unique TCRbeta CDR3 rearrangement. For each sample, productive Simpson clonality was calculated as the square root of Simpson's diversity index over productive rearrangements. Not all clones reach the TCRdb copy of this immuneACCESS table, which keeps in-frame sequences only. Checked studies attribute under half of the gap to unresolved V genes and leave the rest unexplained. D and trimming come from the DNA, and the V and J calls and clone size come from that table. The table for this sample lists roughly 150,000 clones; around 84% of them were counted only once. Just over 2.5% of the sample goes to the ten largest clones.

As concerns this clone: This receptor's antigen is unknown. No base quality information exists; no much larger clone differs at one position.

The specimen was peripheral blood. The TCR was taken from a woman aged 80 or older with COVID-19, enrolled during active disease. The V and J segments used are TRBV18 and TRBJ1-5, with TRBD1 tentatively as D gene (5 bases match). The CDR3 in this case is CASSPSAGEYQPQHF. The nucleotide sequence is given as TGTGCCAGCTCACCATCGGCGGGGGAATACCAGCCCCAGCATTTT.